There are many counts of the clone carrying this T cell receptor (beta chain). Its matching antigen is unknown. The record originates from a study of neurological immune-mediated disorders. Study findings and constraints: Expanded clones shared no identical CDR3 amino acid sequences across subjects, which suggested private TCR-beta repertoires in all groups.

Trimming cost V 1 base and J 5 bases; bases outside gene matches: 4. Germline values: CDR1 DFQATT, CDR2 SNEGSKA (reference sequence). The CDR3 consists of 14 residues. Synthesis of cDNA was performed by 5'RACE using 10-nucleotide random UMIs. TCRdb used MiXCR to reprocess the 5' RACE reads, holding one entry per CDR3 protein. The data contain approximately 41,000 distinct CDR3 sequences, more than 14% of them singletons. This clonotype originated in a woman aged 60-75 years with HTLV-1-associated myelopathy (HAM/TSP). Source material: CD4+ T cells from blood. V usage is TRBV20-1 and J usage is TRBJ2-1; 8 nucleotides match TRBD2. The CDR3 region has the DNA TGCAGTGCTAGAGGGACTAGCTACCACAATGAGCAGTTCTTC. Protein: CSARGTSYHNEQFF.